This TCR beta chain was observed in a study of preoperative IRX-2 immunotherapy in early breast cancer. The CDR3 is 15 residues long. In germline, CDR1 is MNHGY, CDR2 SAAAGT. J lost 5 bases, V lost 7 bases, and 11 bases had no gene match. This sample's treatment: preoperative locoregional IRX-2 cytokine immunotherapy. Patients received preoperative, locoregional IRX-2 cytokine immunotherapy in a phase Ib study. The repertoire was sequenced with immunoSEQ multiplex PCR; TCRdb's copy has only in-frame clones and lacks some. The sample lists thousands of clones, around 80% seen once, with roughly 15% in the top ten.

The clonotype comes from a human donor with breast cancer. The source material was tumor tissue, sampled after IRX-2 immunotherapy. The gene calls are TRBV6-8 and TRBJ1-5; 7 positions agree with TRBD1. The CDR3 DNA reads as TGTGCCAGCACCCCCCTCGGGCAGGGGGATCAGCCCCAGCATTTT. Protein: CASTPLGQGDQPQHF.